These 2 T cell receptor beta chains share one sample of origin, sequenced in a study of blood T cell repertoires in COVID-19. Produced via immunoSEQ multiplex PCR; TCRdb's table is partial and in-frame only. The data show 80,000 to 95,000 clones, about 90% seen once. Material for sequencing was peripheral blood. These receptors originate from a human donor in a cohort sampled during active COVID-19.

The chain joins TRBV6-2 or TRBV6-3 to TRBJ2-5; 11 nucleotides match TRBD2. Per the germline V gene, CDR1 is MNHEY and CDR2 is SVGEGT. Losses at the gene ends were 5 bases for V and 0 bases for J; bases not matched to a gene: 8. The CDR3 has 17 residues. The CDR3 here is CASSQGLAVGYQETQYF. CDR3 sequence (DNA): TGTGCCAGCAGTCAGGGACTAGCGGTCGGGTACCAAGAGACCCAGTACTTC.

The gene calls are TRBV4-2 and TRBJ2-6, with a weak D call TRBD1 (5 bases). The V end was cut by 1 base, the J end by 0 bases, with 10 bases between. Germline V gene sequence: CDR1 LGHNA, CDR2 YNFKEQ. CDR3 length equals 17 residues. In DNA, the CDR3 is TGTGCCAGCAGCCAAGGGGCTACAGGCTCTGGGGCCAACGTCCTGACTTTC. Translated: CASSQGATGSGANVLTF.